This T cell receptor beta chain was recovered during a study of T cell responses to AZD1222 COVID-19 vaccine (dated by TCRdb to the early 2020s). Regarding the complete study: A total of over 230 trial participants underwent TCR sequencing, of whom under 220 had received two doses of AZD1222 and some 25 had received two doses of the MenACWY control vaccine. Enrollment into the trials was organized by age into subgroups of 18-55, 56-69 and 70-plus years, and those subgroups contained about 160, 30 and 59 TCR-sequenced participants, respectively. Results and caveats for the whole study, not just this receptor: The 56-69-year group was small, and its depth increase did not reach significance, likely because of low power. The whole spike protein was spanned by vaccine-associated CD4 TCRs, and dominant responses were seen in regions 160-218 and 743-854. Participants were mostly white British and included more females than males, and it was suggested by the authors that clonal diversity may have been underestimated. Epitopes outside the regions mutated in the B.1.351 and B.1.1.7 variants were reportedly recognized by nearly half of the unique spike-specific TCRs. Spike-specific TCR breadth and depth rose significantly after two AZD1222 doses compared with day 0 and with MenACWY recipients. Because no day 14 peak-response samples were available, the repertoires could be characterized only after the peak T cell response. Conclusions about previously exposed vaccinees were limited because only six AZD1222 recipients were SARS-CoV-2 seropositive at baseline.

Turning to this clone: Its antigen target is currently unknown. No much larger clone is present one base from it, and per-base qualities are unavailable.

This specimen's time point label, per the study, means: baseline before first vaccination. The treatment or condition label, read with the paper, signifies: meningococcal conjugate vaccine given as trial control. Vaccinee samples were obtained from the UK trials COV001 and COV002, which included a single-blind randomized controlled phase 2/3 trial of AZD1222 (ChAdOx1 nCoV-19) in healthy adults. For TCRbeta chain sequencing, PBMC samples from trial participants were taken at day 0 and at day 28 after the second dose. Per the germline V gene, SGHTA is the CDR1 and FQGNSA is the CDR2. The CDR3 sequence holds 18 residues, the cysteine and phenylalanine included. Just the 54-base CDR3 DNA is kept, in frame starting at base 1. Relative to germline, V is missing 6 bases and J is missing 6 bases, with 16 bases of the junction outside any gene match. The CDR3 regions of human TCRbeta chains were subjected to immunosequencing. The paper's data handling went like this. TCRs in the repertoires were compared against a reference library of SARS-CoV-2-specific TCRs that had been generated with the MIRA antigen-specificity platform. Breadth meant the fraction of unique TCRs that were SARS-CoV-2-associated, whereas depth meant the fraction of total T cells that were SARS-CoV-2-associated. Using the MIRA data, every spike-specific TCR was mapped to the spike region that the TCR reacted to and assigned to either a CD4 or a CD8 class. Log10-transformed breadth and depth values were compared by one-way ANOVA with Sidak's multiple comparisons tests. TCRdb retrieved this table from immuneACCESS and kept in-frame rearrangements only. Not all clones are present; in checked studies, unresolved V genes account for under half, and no reason is known for the remainder. That table furnishes V, J and clone size, whereas the DNA furnished D and trimming. The sample has 130,000 to 150,000 clones on record, around nine tenths of them singletons. Of the sample, approximately 3% is held by the ten largest clones.

The sequencing here drew on peripheral blood, taken on day 0 of MenACWY control vaccination. The sequence derives from an adult in good health. This chain is built from TRBV7-2 and TRBJ2-1, and 11 bases in between align with TRBD2. The CDR3 protein is CASSPGTSGFGEPNEQFF. The DNA sequence reads TGTGCCAGCAGTCCCGGGACTAGCGGTTTCGGGGAACCCAATGAGCAGTTCTTC.